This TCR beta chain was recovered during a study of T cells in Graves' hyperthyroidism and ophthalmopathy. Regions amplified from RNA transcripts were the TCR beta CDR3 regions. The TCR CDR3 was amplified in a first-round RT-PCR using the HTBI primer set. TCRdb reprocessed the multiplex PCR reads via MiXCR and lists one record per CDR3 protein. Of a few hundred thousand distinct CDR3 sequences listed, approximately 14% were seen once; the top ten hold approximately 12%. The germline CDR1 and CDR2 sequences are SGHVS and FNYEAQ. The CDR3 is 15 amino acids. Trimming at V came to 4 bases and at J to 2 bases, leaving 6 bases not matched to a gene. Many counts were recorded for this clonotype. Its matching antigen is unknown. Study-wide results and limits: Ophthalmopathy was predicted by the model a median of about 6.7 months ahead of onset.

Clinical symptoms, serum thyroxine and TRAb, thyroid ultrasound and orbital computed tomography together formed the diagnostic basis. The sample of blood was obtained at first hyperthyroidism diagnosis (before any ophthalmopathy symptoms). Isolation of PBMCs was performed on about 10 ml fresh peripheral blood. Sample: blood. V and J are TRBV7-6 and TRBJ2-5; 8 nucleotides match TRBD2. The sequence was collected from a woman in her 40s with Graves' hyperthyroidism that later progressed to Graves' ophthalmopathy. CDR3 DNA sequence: TGTGCCAGCAGCTCCGCTAGCGGGCGGCAAGAGACCCAGTACTTC. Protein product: CASSSASGRQETQYF.